Detailed here is one TCR beta chain. No antigen is known for it. Per-base qualities were not stored, and no clone one base away is much larger. The data originate from a study of T cells in Graves' hyperthyroidism and ophthalmopathy (dated by TCRdb to about 2019). Notes on the research overall: To identify TCR V-J signatures that set the groups apart, the researchers used a discovery cohort of more than 95 patients, made up of about 44 with Graves' ophthalmopathy and 55 to 65 with stable Graves' hyperthyroidism. The 80 to 100 discovery patients were randomly divided into training and test sets at a 7:3 ratio. Once sampling was done, hyperthyroidism patients were given methimazole at a starting dose of 30 mg daily, whereas ophthalmopathy patients were given high-dose intravenous methylprednisolone. According to the paper, TCR Vbeta CDR3 sequencing was carried out on around 140 peripheral blood samples, which came from under 50 ophthalmopathy, under 80 hyperthyroidism and about 17 progressor patients. Prospective prediction of ophthalmopathy was tested in an independent validation cohort of approximately 18 hyperthyroidism patients and approximately 17 patients who later progressed to ophthalmopathy. In several Graves' hyperthyroidism patients, the study also compared T-cell repertoires from thyroid tissue with T-cell repertoires from blood.

TCR beta CDR3 regions were amplified from RNA transcripts. A first-round RT-PCR of the TCR CDR3 used the HTBI primer set with the Qiagen OneStep RT-PCR kit. A second multiplex PCR round built the libraries, followed by size selection and purification. The libraries were sequenced on an Illumina HiSeq2000 using paired-end 100 bp reads. The study's own analysis went as follows. SOAPnuke was used to process the raw data, throwing out any read that contained adapters or uncalled bases, had a mean Phred below 15, or lacked an exact constant-primer or identifier match. High-quality paired reads were merged with COPE v1.2.5, and unique nucleotide sequences were defined as clonotypes. MiTCR v1.1 was used to align clonotypes to the IMGT TRBV, TRBD and TRBJ reference segments. The analysis included only V-J combinations with a frequency above 0.0001, which together covered more than 98% of the repertoires. A TCS score was defined as the ratio of F50 (clonal expansion) to E x V (chaos), with BLOSUM62-based TCRdist applied between CDR3 peptides within each V-J. Welch's t-statistics and random forest reduced around 550 V-J features to 13, which were used in a naive Bayes classifier (R e1071). The Morisita-Horn index was used to measure how similar the thyroid and blood repertoires were. TCRdb passed the public sequencing reads through fastp at Q25 and MiXCR, retaining productive beta sequences. Every distinct CDR3 protein forms one entry, paired with its most common genes and DNA. TCRdb's processing, not the authors', yielded these V and J calls. This sample is represented by about 510,000 distinct CDR3 sequences; roughly 45% of them were singletons. Of the sample, about 43% is held by the ten largest clones.

The study excluded patients with uncontrolled infections, other autoimmune diseases, pregnancy or lactation. Diagnoses relied on clinical symptoms, serum thyroxine and TRAb, thyroid ultrasound and orbital computed tomography. Total RNA was extracted using Trizol reagent, and RNA quality was assessed on an Agilent 2100 Bioanalyzer. General study outcomes and caveats: In validation, the model predicted progression to ophthalmopathy with approximately 70% sensitivity and roughly 75% specificity, a median of approximately 6.7 months before onset. Blood samples also contained most of the expanded thyroid clonotypes (frequency above 0.001), which suggests that blood repertoires may reflect thyroid immune responses. Sample size was not statistically predetermined, and blinding of investigators to group allocation was not performed. A model built on a 13 V-J signature distinguished ophthalmopathy from stable hyperthyroidism, reaching over 85% sensitivity and under 84% specificity in cross-validation and 80%/75% in testing.

The sequenced material came from peripheral blood or thyroid tissue (not recorded which). The receptor comes from an adult woman with Graves' disease, either hyperthyroidism or ophthalmopathy (not recorded which).

This receptor carries the CDR3 CSAREGRETQYF. The nucleotides read TGCAGCGCCCGGGAAGGGCGAGAGACCCAGTACTTC. This chain joins TRBV29-1 to TRBJ2-5; a weak D assignment points to TRBD2 (5 bases agree). The CDR3 starts with the cysteine, ends with the phenylalanine, and has 12 residues. Just the 36-base CDR3 DNA is kept, in frame starting at base 1. The germline V gene sets CDR1 to SQVTM and CDR2 to ANQGSEA. The junction carries 13 bases between V and J, which are trimmed by 7 bases and 4 bases respectively.